This TCR beta chain came from a study of blood T cell repertoires in COVID-19. Study-wide background: COVID-19 samples from acute and convalescent phases originated in the United States, Italy and Spain. PBMCs, B-cell-depleted T cells, or T cells were the source of the cDNA or gDNA that made up the material.

The CDR3 contains 14 residues. V shed 3 bases and J shed 4 bases, with 12 bases lying between them. Germline-derived CDR1 and CDR2 are MDHEN and SYDVKM. In the original processing: How many nucleated cells were present was estimated from reference gene primer amplification. The method was immunoSEQ multiplex PCR; TCRdb's version includes in-frame clones alone and lacks a portion of them. For V, J and clone size, that table is used; D and trimming come from the DNA. The data contain about 150,000 clones, around four fifths of them singletons. The clonotype comes from a woman over 75 with acute or convalescent COVID-19. The sequenced sample was peripheral blood. The chain employs TRBV28 and TRBJ1-1; D is unclear. CDR3 in DNA: TGTGCCAGCAGTTTTTTTCAGCGAGGCACTGAAGCTTTCTTT. It encodes CASSFFQRGTEAFF.